This record looks at one T cell receptor beta chain sequence and its context. Its cognate antigen is unknown. This specimen comes from a study of T cell repertoires in cytomegalovirus infection. CDR3 length: 10 residues. Trimming stripped 10 bases from V and 6 bases from J, with 8 bases between. The V gene's germline CDR1 is MNHEY and CDR2 SVGEGT. Findings and limits, study-wide: CMV-specific TCR beta clonotypes restricted by HLA-C were the ones dominating the ex vivo response.

TCRdb processed the reads anew with MiXCR; each CDR3 protein has one entry. The sample has approximately 500,000 distinct CDR3 sequences, about 33% seen once. The receptor comes from a human donor in good health (CMV status not recorded). Some clones in this sample may be carry-over from other donors' samples. The source material was cultured PBMCs, sampled from culture after CMV antigen stimulation. The chain links TRBV6-2 or TRBV6-3 to TRBJ2-3; D unclear. CDR3 sequence reads: CATRLDTQYF. The CDR3 region has the DNA TGTGCCACCCGTCTGGATACGCAGTATTTT.